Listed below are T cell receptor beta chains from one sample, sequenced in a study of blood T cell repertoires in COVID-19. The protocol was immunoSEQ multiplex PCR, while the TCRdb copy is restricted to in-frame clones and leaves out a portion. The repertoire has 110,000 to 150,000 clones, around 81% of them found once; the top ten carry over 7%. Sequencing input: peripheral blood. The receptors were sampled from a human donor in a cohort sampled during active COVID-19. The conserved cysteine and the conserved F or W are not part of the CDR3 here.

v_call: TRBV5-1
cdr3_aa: ASSPDRATETQY

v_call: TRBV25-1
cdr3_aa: ASSGRQGQGYEQY

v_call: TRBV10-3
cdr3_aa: AISETPWTGPRSQPQH

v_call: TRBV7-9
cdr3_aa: ASSLAGGTPEQY

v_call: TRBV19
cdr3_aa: ASSATGGNEQF

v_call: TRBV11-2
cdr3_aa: ASSFSPGLAGASYEQY

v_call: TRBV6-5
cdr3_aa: ASRGGNTEAF

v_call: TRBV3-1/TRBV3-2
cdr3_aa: ASSQRTVEETQY

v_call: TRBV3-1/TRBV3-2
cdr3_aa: ASSQFQNTDTQY

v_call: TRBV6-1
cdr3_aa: ASSEVRNTGELF

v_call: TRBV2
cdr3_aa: ASKVGSREGYT

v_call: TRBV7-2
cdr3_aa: ASSLIGSGEGNQPQH

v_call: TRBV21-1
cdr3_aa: ASSSHRTGGSAEKLF

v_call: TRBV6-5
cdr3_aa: ASCQTGLSNTEAF

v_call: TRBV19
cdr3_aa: ASTNNGQGKNIQY

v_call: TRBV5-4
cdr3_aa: ASSTPGTDYGYT

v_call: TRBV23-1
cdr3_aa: ASSQSRGFQPQH

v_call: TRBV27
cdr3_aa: ASSLERGLGTEAF

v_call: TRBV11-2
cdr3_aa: ASSLAGLYGYT

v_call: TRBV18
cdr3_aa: ASSQAGAPSGANVLT

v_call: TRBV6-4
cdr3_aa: ASRGTGGTGELF

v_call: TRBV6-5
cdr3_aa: ASSFTDNQPQH

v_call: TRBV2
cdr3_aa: ASSEGGGLSEQF